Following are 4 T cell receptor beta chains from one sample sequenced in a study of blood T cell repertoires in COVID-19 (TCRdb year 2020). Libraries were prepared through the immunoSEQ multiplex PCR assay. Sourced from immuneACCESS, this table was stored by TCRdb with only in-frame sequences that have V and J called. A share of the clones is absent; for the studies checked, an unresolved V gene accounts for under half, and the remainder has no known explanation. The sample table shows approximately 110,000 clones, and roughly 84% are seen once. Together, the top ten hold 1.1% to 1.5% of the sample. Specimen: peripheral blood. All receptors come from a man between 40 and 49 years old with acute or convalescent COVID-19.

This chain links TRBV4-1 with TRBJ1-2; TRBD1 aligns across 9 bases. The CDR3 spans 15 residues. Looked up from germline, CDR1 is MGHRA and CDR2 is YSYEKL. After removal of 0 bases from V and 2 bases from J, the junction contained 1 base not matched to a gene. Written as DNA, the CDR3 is TGCGCCAGCAGCCAAGAAGGACAGGGGAACTATGGCTACACCTTC. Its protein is CASSQEGQGNYGYTF.

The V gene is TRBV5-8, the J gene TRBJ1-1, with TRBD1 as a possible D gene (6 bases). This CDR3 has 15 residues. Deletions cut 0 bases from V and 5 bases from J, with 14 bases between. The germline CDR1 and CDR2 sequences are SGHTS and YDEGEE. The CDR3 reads CASSLVRGATTEAFF. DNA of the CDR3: TGTGCCAGCAGCTTGGTTCGGGGGGCTACGACTGAAGCTTTCTTT.

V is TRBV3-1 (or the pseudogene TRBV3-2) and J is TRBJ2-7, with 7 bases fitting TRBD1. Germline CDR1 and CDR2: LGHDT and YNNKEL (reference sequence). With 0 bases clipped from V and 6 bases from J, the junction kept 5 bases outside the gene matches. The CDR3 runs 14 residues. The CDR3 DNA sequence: TGTGCCAGCAGCCAAGATGGAGCAGGGGGCGAGCAGTACTTC. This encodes CASSQDGAGGEQYF.

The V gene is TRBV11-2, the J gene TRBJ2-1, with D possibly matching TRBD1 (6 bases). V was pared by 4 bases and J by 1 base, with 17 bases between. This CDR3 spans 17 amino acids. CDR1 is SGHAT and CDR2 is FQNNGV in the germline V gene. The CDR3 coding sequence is TGTGCCAGCAGCTGGGGCCAGACAGGTTGGTCCTACAATGAGCAGTTCTTC. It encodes CASSWGQTGWSYNEQFF.